One and the same sample provided the 4 T cell receptor beta chains below, sequenced in a study of blood T cell repertoires in COVID-19 (dated by TCRdb to about 2020). The library relied on the immunoSEQ multiplex PCR assay. The table comes from immuneACCESS by way of TCRdb, which keeps in-frame sequences with V and J called. Part of the clones is missing from these tables; in studies checked, under half for an unresolved V gene and the rest for unknown reasons. Here the sample has some 140,000 clones; around four fifths occur a single time. The ten largest clones take up over 15% of the sample. The source material was peripheral blood. The receptors were gathered from a man aged 80 or over with acute or convalescent COVID-19.

Only a few counts were recorded for this clone. V usage is TRBV2 and J usage is TRBJ2-7; 9 nucleotides match TRBD1. V trimming: 6 bases; J trimming: 2 bases; junction bases outside the gene matches: 5. The CDR3 is 14 residues long. Per germline, CDR1 SNHLY and CDR2 FYNNEI. CDR3 sequence: CASRRDREAYEQYF. CDR3 bases: TGTGCCAGCAGGCGGGACAGGGAAGCCTACGAGCAGTACTTC.

V gene TRBV7-8 combines with J gene TRBJ2-5; TRBD1 agrees at 7 bases. Germline V CDR1 and CDR2: SGHVS, FQNEAQ. V shed 5 bases and J 4 bases; nucleotides not matched to a gene: 7. CDR3 size: 14 residues. Here the CDR3 DNA reads TGTGCCAGCAGCGACAGGGAAAGAGGAGAGACCCAGTACTTC. Its protein is CASSDRERGETQYF.

This rearrangement joins TRBV10-1 to TRBJ1-2; D is unresolved. In germline, CDR1 is WNHNN, CDR2 SYGVQD (reference sequence). This CDR3 is built from 12 residues. Between the trimmed V and J ends, which lost 6 bases and 8 bases, there was a span of 13 bases. The DNA of the CDR3 is TGCGCCAGCAGGAGCCCGAGGCGGGGCTACACCTTC. Translation: CASRSPRRGYTF.

As concerns this clone: An end of the junction does not agree with germline; a read error may underlie this. The chain has TRBV7-7 and TRBJ2-1, with 7 positions matching TRBD2. CDR3 length: 15 amino acids. Looked up from germline, CDR1 is SSHAT and CDR2 is FNYEAQ (reference sequence). CDR3 sequence reads: CASSPGGSSYNEQFF. CDR3 nucleotides: TGTGCTAGCAGCCCCGGGGGGAGCTCCTACAATGAGCAGTTCTTC.